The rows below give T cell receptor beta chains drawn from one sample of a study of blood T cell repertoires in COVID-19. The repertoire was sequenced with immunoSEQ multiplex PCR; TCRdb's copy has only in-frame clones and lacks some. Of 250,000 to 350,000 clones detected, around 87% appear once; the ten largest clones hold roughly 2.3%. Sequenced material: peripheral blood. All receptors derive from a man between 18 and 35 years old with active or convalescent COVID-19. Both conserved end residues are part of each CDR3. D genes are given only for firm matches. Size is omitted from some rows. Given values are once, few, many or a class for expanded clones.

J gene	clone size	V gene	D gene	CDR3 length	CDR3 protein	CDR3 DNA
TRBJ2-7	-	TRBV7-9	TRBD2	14	CASSLVGGAYEQYF	TGTGCCAGCAGCTTAGTTGGGGGGGCCTACGAGCAGTACTTC
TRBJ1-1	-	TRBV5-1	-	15	CASSLVGRLGGQAFF	TGCGCCAGCAGCTTGGTTGGACGATTGGGGGGACAAGCTTTCTTT
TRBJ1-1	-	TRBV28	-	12	CAIRGLNTEAFF	TGTGCCATCCGAGGGTTGAACACTGAAGCTTTCTTT
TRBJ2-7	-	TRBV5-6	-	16	CASSLPGSRQDNEQYF	TGTGCCAGCAGCTTGCCAGGGTCACGACAGGACAACGAGCAGTACTTC
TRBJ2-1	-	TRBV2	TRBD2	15	CASSEFRGGLGEQFF	TGTGCCAGCAGTGAATTTCGGGGGGGCTTGGGTGAGCAGTTCTTC
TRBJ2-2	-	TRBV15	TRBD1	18	CATSRATGGWMNTGELFF	TGTGCCACCAGCAGAGCTACAGGGGGCTGGATGAACACCGGGGAGCTGTTTTTT
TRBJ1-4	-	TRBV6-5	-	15	CASSQEGAEGEKLFF	TGTGCCAGCAGCCAGGAAGGGGCGGAGGGTGAAAAACTGTTTTTT
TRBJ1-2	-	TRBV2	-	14	CASSESGELNGYTF	TGTGCCAGCAGTGAATCCGGGGAATTGAATGGCTACACCTTC
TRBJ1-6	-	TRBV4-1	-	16	CASSLDSSSYNSPLHF	TGCGCCAGCAGCCTCGACTCGAGCTCCTATAATTCACCCCTCCACTTT
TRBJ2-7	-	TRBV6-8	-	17	CASSYISDSLTIYEQYF	TGTGCCAGCAGTTACATATCCGACTCACTCACAATCTACGAGCAGTACTTC
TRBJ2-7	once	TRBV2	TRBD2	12	CASAGGYYEQYF	TGTGCCAGCGCGGGGGGATACTACGAGCAGTACTTC
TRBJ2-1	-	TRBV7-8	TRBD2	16	CASSWGSGGQGNEQFF	TGTGCCAGCAGCTGGGGTAGCGGGGGGCAAGGCAATGAGCAGTTCTTC
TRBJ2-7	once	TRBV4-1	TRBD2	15	CASSQGGGPSYEQYF	TGCGCCAGCAGCCAAGGCGGGGGGCCATCCTACGAGCAGTACTTC
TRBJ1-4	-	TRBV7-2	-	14	CASSLFQTNEKLFF	TGTGCCAGCAGCTTATTTCAGACTAATGAAAAACTGTTTTTT
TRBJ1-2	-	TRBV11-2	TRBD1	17	CASSPWPRQGLNYGYTF	TGTGCCAGCAGCCCCTGGCCCCGACAGGGCTTAAACTATGGCTACACCTTC
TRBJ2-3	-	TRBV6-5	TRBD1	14	CASTGTGGADTQYF	TGTGCCAGCACCGGGACAGGGGGAGCAGATACGCAGTATTTT
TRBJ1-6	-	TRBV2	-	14	CASSEGGSGSPLHF	TGTGCCAGCAGTGAAGGAGGCAGCGGTTCACCCCTCCACTTT
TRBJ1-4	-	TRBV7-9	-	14	CASSAGHGNEKLFF	TGTGCCAGCAGCGCCGGACACGGAAATGAAAAACTGTTTTTT
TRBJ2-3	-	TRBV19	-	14	CASSIRQSTDTQYF	TGTGCCAGTAGTATACGACAGAGCACAGATACGCAGTATTTT
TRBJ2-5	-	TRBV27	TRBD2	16	CASSPRTSEYQETQYF	TGTGCCAGCAGTCCGCGGACTAGCGAGTACCAAGAGACCCAGTACTTC
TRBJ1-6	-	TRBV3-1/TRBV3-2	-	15	CASSQRTAYNSPLHF	TGTGCCAGCAGCCAAAGGACAGCTTATAATTCACCCCTCCACTTT
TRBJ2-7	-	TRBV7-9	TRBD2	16	CASSPGVAGPYYEQYF	TGTGCCAGCAGCCCGGGAGTAGCGGGGCCCTACTACGAGCAGTACTTC
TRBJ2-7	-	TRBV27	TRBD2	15	CASSLRREGLNEQYF	TGTGCCAGCAGTTTAAGGCGGGAGGGCCTAAACGAGCAGTACTTC
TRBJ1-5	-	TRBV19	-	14	CASSMYQNNQPQHF	TGTGCCAGTAGTATGTATCAGAACAATCAGCCCCAGCATTTT
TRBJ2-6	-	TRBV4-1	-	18	CASSQDAILRLGANVLTF	TGCGCCAGCAGCCAAGATGCGATTTTGCGTTTGGGGGCCAACGTCCTGACTTTC
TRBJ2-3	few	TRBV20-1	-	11	CSARGAQAQYF	TGCAGTGCTAGGGGCGCTCAGGCGCAGTATTTT